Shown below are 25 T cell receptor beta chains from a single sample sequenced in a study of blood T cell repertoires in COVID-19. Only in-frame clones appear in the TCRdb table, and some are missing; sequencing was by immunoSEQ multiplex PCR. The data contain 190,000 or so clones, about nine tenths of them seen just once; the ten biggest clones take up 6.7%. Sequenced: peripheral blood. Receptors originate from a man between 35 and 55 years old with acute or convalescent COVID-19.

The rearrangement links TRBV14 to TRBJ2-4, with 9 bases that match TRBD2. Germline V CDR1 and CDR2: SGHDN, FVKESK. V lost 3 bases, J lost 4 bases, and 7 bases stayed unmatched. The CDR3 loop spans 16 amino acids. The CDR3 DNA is TGTGCCAGCAGCCAGGCTAGCGGGACAGAAAAAAACATTCAGTACTTC. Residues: CASSQASGTEKNIQYF.

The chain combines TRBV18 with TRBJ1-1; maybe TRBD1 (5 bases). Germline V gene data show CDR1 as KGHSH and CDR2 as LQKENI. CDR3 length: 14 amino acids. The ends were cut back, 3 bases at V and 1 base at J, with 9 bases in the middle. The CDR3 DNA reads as TGTGCCAGCTCACCCGCCCAGGGGAACACTGAAGCTTTCTTT. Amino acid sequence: CASSPAQGNTEAFF. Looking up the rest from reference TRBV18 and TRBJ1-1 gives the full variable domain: NAGVMQNPRHLVRRRGQEARLRCSPMKGHSHVYWYRQLPEEGLKFMVYLQKENIIDESGMPKERFSAEFPKEGPSILRIQQVVRGDSAAYFCASSPAQGNTEAFFGQGTRLTVV.

CDR3 region: CASSFGTYYGYTF. CDR3 DNA sequence: TGTGCCAGCAGTTTCGGGACTTACTATGGCTACACCTTC. This chain joins TRBV12-3 or TRBV12-4 and TRBJ1-2; D possibly corresponds to TRBD1 (5 bases). Trimming took off 3 bases at V and 3 bases at J, with 8 bases between the two ends. The CDR3 has 13 residues.

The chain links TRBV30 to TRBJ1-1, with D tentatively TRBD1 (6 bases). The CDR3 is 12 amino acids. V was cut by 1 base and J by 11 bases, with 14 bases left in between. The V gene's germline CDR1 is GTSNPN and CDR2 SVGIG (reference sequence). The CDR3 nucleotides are TGTGCCTGGAGTGGGACAGCCCCAGGGGCTTTCTTT. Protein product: CAWSGTAPGAFF.

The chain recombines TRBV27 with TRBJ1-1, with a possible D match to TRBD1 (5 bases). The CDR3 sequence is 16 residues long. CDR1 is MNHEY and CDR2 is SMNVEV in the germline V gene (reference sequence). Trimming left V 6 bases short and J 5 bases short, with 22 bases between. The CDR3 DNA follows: TGTGCCAGCAGGATGGGGGGAGGCAGAGGGAGAACTGAAGCTTTCTTT. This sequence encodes CASRMGGGRGRTEAFF.

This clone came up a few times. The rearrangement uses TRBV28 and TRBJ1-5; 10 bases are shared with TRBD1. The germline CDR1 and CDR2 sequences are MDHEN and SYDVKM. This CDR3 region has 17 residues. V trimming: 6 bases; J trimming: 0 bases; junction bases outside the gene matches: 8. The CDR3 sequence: CASRDRDRGYSNQPQHF. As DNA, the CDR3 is TGTGCCAGCAGAGACCGGGACAGGGGATATAGCAATCAGCCCCAGCATTTT.

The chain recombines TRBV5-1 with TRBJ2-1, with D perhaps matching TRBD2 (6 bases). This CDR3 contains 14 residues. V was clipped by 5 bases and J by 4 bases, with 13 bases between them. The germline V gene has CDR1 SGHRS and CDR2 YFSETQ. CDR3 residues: CASSGGVGYNEQFF. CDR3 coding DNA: TGCGCCAGCAGTGGCGGGGTGGGATACAATGAGCAGTTCTTC. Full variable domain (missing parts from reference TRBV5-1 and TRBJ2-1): KAGVTQTPRYLIKTRGQQVTLSCSPISGHRSVSWYQQTPGQGLQFLFEYFSETQRNKGNFPGRFSGRQFSNSRSEMNVSTLELGDSALYLCASSGGVGYNEQFFGPGTRLTVL.

In nucleotides, the CDR3 is TGTGCCAGTAGGGGAAGCTCCTATAATTCACCCCTCCACTTT. This sequence encodes CASRGSSYNSPLHF. The rearrangement joins TRBV2 to TRBJ1-6, with D perhaps TRBD1 (5 bases). Germline CDR1 reads SNHLY; CDR2 reads FYNNEI. The ends were cut back, 9 bases at V and 0 bases at J, with 9 bases in the middle. CDR3 size: 14 residues.

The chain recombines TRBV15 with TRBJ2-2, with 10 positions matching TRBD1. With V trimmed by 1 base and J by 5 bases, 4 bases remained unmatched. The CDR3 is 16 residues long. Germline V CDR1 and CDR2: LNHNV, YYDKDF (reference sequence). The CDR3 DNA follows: TGTGCCACCAGCAGAGGGGGACAGGGGAGAACCGGGGAGCTGTTTTTT. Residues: CATSRGGQGRTGELFF.

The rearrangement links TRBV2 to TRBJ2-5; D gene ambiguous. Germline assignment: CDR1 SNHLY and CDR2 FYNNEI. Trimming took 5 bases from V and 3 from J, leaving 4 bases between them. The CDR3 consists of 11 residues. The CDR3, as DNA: TGTGCCAGCAGTCGAGAAGAGACCCAGTACTTC. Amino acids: CASSREETQYF.

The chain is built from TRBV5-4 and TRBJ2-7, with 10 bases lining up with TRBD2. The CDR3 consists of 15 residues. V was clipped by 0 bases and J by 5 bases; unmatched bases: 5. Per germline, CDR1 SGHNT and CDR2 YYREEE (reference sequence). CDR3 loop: CASSLGGTSVHEQYF. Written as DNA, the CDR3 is TGTGCCAGCAGCTTGGGCGGGACTAGCGTCCACGAGCAGTACTTC. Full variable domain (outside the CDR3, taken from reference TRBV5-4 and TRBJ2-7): ETGVTQSPTHLIKTRGQQVTLRCSSQSGHNTVSWYQQALGQGPQFIFQYYREEENGRGNFPPRFSGLQFPNYSSELNVNALELDDSALYLCASSLGGTSVHEQYFGPGTRLTVT.

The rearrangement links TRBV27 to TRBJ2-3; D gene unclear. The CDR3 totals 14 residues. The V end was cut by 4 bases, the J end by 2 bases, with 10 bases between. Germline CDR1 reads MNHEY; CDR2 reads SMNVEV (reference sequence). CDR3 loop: CASSWARTTDTQYF. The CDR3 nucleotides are TGTGCCAGCAGTTGGGCCCGCACCACAGATACGCAGTATTTT.

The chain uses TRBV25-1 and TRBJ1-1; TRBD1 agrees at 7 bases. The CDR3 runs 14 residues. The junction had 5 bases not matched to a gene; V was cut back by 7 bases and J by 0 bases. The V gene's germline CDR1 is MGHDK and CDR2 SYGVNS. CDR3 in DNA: TGTGCCAGCACCCAGACAGGGTTGAACACTGAAGCTTTCTTT. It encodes CASTQTGLNTEAFF.

The DNA for the CDR3 is TGTGCCAGCAGTGTAGGGCTAGCGGGGTACAATGAGCAGTTCTTC. As protein: CASSVGLAGYNEQFF. The V and J genes are TRBV2 and TRBJ2-1, with 9 bases matching TRBD2. With 4 bases clipped from V and 4 bases from J, the junction kept 5 bases outside the gene matches. CDR3 length: 15 residues. Germline loops: CDR1 SNHLY, CDR2 FYNNEI.

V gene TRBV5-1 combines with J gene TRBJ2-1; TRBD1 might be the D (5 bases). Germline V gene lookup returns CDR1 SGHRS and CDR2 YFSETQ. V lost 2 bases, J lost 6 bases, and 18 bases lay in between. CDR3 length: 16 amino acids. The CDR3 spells CASSLNQQGLGNEQFF. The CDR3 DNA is TGCGCCAGCAGCTTAAACCAGCAGGGATTGGGCAATGAGCAGTTCTTC.

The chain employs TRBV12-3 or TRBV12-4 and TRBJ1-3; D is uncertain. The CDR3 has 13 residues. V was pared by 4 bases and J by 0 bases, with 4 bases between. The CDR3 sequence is CASSYSSGNTIYF. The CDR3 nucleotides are TGTGCCAGCAGTTATAGCTCTGGAAACACCATATATTTT.

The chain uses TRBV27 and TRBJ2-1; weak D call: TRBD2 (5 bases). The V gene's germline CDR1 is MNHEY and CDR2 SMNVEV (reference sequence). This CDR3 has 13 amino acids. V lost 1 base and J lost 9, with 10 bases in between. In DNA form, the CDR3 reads TGTGCCAGCAGTTTATATACAGAGGGTGAGCAGTTCTTC. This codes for CASSLYTEGEQFF.

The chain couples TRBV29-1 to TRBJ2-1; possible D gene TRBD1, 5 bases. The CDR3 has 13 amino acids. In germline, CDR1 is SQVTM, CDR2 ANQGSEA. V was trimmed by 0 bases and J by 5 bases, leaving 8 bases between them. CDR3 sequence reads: CSVEDRVDNEQFF. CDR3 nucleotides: TGCAGCGTTGAAGACAGGGTGGACAATGAGCAGTTCTTC.

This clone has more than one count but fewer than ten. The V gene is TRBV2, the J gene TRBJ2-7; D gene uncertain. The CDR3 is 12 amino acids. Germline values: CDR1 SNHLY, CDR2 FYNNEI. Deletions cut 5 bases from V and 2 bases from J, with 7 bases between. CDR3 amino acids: CASSPRAYEQYF. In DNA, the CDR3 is TGTGCCAGCAGTCCCCGGGCCTACGAGCAGTACTTC.

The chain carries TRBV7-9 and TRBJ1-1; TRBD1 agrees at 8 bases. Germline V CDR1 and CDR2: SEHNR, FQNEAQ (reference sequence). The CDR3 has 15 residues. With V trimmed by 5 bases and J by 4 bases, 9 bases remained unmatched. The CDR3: CASSPPTGGPTEAFF. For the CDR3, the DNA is TGTGCCAGCAGCCCCCCAACAGGGGGACCCACTGAAGCTTTCTTT.

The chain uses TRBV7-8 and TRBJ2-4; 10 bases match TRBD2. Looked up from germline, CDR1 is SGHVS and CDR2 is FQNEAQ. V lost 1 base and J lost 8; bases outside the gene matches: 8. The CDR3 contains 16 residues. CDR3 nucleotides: TGTGCCAGCAGCTTAGGGACTAGCGGACCGAGGGACATTCAGTACTTC. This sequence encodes CASSLGTSGPRDIQYF.

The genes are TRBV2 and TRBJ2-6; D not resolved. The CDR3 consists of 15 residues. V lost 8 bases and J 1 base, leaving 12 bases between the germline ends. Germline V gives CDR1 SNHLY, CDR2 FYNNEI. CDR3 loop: CASSEAGSGANVLTF. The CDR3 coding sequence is TGTGCCAGCTCCGAAGCCGGTTCTGGGGCCAACGTCCTGACTTTC.

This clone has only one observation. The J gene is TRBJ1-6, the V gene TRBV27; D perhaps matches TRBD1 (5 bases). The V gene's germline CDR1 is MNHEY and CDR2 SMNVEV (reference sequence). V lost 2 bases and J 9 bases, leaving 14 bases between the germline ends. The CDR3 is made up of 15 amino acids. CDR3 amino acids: CASSLLQGGSSPLHF. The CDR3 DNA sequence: TGTGCCAGCAGTTTACTCCAGGGAGGTAGTTCACCCCTCCACTTT.

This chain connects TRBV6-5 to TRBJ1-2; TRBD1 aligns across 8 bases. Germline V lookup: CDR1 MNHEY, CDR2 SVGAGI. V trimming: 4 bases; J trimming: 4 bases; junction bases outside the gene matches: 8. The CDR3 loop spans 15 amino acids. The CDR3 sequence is CASSSWTGKGYGYTF. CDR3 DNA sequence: TGTGCCAGCAGTTCCTGGACAGGGAAGGGCTATGGCTACACCTTC.

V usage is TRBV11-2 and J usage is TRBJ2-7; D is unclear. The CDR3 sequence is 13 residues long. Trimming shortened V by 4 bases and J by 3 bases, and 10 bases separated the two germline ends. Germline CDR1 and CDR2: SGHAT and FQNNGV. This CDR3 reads CASSSGTVYEQYF. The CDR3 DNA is TGTGCCAGCAGCTCAGGCACTGTCTACGAGCAGTACTTC.